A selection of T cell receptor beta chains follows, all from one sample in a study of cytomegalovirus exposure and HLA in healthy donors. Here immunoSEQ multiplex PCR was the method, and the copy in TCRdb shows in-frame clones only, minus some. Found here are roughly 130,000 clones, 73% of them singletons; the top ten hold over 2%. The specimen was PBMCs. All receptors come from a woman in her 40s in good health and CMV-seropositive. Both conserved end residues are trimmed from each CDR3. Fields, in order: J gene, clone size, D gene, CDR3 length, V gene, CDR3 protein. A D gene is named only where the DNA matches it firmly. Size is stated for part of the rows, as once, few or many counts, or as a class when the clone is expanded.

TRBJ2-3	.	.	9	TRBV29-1	SADLRGTQY
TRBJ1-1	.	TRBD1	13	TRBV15	ATSARDRGISEAF
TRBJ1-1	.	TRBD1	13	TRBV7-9	SSSLGDSRSTEAF
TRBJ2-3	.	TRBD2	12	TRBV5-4	ASSNLAGGDTQY
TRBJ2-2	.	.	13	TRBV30	AWRTRTRHTGELF
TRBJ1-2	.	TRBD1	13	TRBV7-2	ASSSWTGFINGYT
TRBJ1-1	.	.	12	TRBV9	ASSVIAENTEAF
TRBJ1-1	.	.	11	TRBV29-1	SVYRVMNTEAF
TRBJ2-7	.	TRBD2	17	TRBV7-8	ASSPQRLGLAGAAYEQY
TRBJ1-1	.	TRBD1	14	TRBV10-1	ASSEPNRGGRREAF
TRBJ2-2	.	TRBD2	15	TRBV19	ASKGLAGPRGTGELF
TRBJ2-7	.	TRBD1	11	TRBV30	AWGSLQGTEQY
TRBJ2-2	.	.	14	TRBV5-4	ASRREGTPPAGELF
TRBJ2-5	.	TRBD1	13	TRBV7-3	ASSSHPGQQETQY
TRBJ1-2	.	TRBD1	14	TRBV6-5	ASSYSRTGGNYGYT
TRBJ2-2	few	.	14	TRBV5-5	ASSLEGGVKAGELF
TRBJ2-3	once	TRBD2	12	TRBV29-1	SVGLAGATDTQY
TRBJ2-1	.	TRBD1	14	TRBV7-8	ASSMDRAIAYNEQF
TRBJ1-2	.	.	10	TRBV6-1	ASSTGSSGYT
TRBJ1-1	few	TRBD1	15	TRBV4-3	ASSQDPLRQGNTEAF
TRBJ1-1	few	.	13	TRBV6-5	ASKLDGQSNTEAF
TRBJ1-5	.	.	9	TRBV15	APREDQPQH
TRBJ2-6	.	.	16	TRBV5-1	ASSSRDIAFSGANVLT
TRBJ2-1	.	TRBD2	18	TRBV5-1	ASSRLYYRTSGSRGTEQF
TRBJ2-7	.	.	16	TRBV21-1	ASSKGKDIKIPSYEQY
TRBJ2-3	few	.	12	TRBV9	ASSVTPNTDTQY
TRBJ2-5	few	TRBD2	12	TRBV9	ASSASGGQETQY
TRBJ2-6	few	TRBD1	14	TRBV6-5	ASSSTGGAGANVLT
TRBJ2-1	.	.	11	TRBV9	ASSVSRGGPQF
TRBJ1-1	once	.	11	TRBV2	ASSVQGITEAF
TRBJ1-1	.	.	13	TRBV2	ASTRTELMNTEAF
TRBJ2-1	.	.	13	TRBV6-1	ASSIQDLSYNEQF
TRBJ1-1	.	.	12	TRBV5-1	ASSLEEGWGQAF
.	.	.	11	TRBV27	ASNYSSSYEQY
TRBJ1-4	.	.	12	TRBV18	ASSAGSTNEKLF
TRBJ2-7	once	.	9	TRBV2	ASSINLVQY
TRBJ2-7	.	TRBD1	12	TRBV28	ASNPGQGGLEQY
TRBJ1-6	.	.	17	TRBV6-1	ASSEQGGKESSYNSPLH
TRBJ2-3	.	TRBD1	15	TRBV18	ASSPLRRTGRTDTQY
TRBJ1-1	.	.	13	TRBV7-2	ASSADASRSTEAF
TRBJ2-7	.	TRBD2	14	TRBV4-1	ASSQAQAGGLWEQY
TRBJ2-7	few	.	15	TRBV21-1	ASSKETQGGLSYEQY
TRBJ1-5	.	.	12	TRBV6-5	ASSYSAGNQPQH